These T cell receptor beta chains were read from a single sample in a study of CDR3 diversity in severe acne. TCRdb passed the PCR reads through MiXCR, listing each CDR3 protein once. In the table there are tens of thousands of distinct CDR3 sequences, approximately 49% of which are singletons. The material sequenced was blood. The receptors derive from a male donor with severe acne vulgaris. Both conserved end residues are part of each CDR3. Each record gives: V gene, D gene, J gene, clone size, CDR3 protein, CDR3 DNA. D genes are given only for firm matches. The size of a clone is reported for some rows only, either as once, few or many, or as a class for expanded clones.

V gene: TRBV7-9
D gene: TRBD2
J gene: TRBJ2-1
clone size: .
CDR3 protein: CASRRGLAGGLMNEQFF
CDR3 DNA: TGTGCCAGCAGGAGGGGACTAGCGGGAGGGCTTATGAATGAGCAGTTCTTC

V gene: TRBV18
D gene: TRBD2
J gene: TRBJ2-2
clone size: many
CDR3 protein: CASSPGLQNTGELFF
CDR3 DNA: TGTGCCAGCTCCCCGGGACTACAGAACACCGGGGAGCTGTTTTTT

V gene: TRBV28
D gene: .
J gene: TRBJ1-5
clone size: .
CDR3 protein: CASSYVTAQNQPQHF
CDR3 DNA: TGTGCCAGCAGTTATGTGACAGCCCAGAATCAGCCCCAGCATTTT

V gene: TRBV12-3/TRBV12-4
D gene: TRBD2
J gene: TRBJ2-5
clone size: .
CDR3 protein: CASSRGTSGTETQYF
CDR3 DNA: TGTGCCAGCAGCCGTGGGACTAGCGGGACGGAGACCCAGTACTTC

V gene: TRBV19
D gene: TRBD2
J gene: TRBJ2-1
clone size: many
CDR3 protein: CASSFQTRLAGGPEQFF
CDR3 DNA: TGTGCCAGTAGTTTCCAAACTAGACTAGCGGGAGGGCCTGAGCAGTTCTTC

V gene: TRBV19
D gene: TRBD2
J gene: TRBJ2-1
clone size: many
CDR3 protein: CASSSLAGGYNEQFF
CDR3 DNA: TGTGCCAGTAGTTCCCTAGCGGGGGGTTACAATGAGCAGTTCTTC

V gene: TRBV14
D gene: .
J gene: TRBJ1-2
clone size: .
CDR3 protein: CASSRDPGDTYGYTF
CDR3 DNA: TGTGCCAGCAGCCGAGACCCAGGGGACACCTATGGCTACACCTTC

V gene: TRBV6-1
D gene: .
J gene: TRBJ2-2
clone size: few
CDR3 protein: CASRVGDTGELFF
CDR3 DNA: TGTGCCAGCCGCGTGGGGGATACCGGGGAGCTGTTTTTT

V gene: TRBV6-5
D gene: .
J gene: TRBJ1-2
clone size: many
CDR3 protein: CASSSGSSYGYTF
CDR3 DNA: TGTGCCAGCAGTTCCGGGTCCAGCTATGGCTACACCTTC

V gene: TRBV6-5
D gene: TRBD2
J gene: TRBJ2-3
clone size: .
CDR3 protein: CASRKLAGGLDTQYF
CDR3 DNA: TGTGCCAGCAGGAAACTAGCGGGAGGGTTGGATACGCAGTATTTT

V gene: TRBV5-1
D gene: .
J gene: TRBJ2-3
clone size: many
CDR3 protein: CASSLNVQQGNTQYF
CDR3 DNA: TGCGCCAGCAGCTTGAACGTCCAGCAAGGAAATACGCAGTATTTT

V gene: TRBV7-3
D gene: .
J gene: TRBJ1-1
clone size: .
CDR3 protein: CASSFGNTEAFF
CDR3 DNA: TGTGCCAGCAGCTTCGGCAACACTGAAGCTTTCTTT

V gene: TRBV11-2
D gene: TRBD2
J gene: TRBJ2-7
clone size: .
CDR3 protein: CASSLGWTSSYKQYF
CDR3 DNA: TGTGCCAGCAGCTTAGGGTGGACTAGCTCCTACAAGCAGTACTTC

V gene: TRBV2
D gene: .
J gene: TRBJ1-5
clone size: many
CDR3 protein: CASSGAFSNQPQHF
CDR3 DNA: TGTGCCAGCAGTGGGGCGTTTAGCAATCAGCCCCAGCATTTT

V gene: TRBV4-3
D gene: .
J gene: TRBJ2-1
clone size: .
CDR3 protein: CASSTSDSSEQFF
CDR3 DNA: TGCGCCAGCAGCACTTCGGACAGCAGTGAGCAGTTCTTC

V gene: TRBV11-2
D gene: .
J gene: TRBJ2-7
clone size: many
CDR3 protein: CASSPAGYFEQYF
CDR3 DNA: TGTGCCAGCAGCCCCGCGGGTTATTTCGAGCAGTACTTC

V gene: TRBV24-1
D gene: TRBD1
J gene: TRBJ1-2
clone size: many
CDR3 protein: CATSDLQGTVYTF
CDR3 DNA: TGTGCCACCAGTGATTTGCAGGGGACAGTCTACACCTTC

V gene: TRBV2
D gene: .
J gene: TRBJ2-7
clone size: .
CDR3 protein: CASSQEGPSYEQYF
CDR3 DNA: TGTGCCAGCAGCCAAGAAGGACCGAGCTACGAGCAGTACTTC

V gene: TRBV29-1
D gene: .
J gene: TRBJ2-5
clone size: .
CDR3 protein: CSVPGEIQETQYF
CDR3 DNA: TGCAGCGTCCCCGGGGAGATCCAAGAGACCCAGTACTTC

V gene: TRBV12-3/TRBV12-4
D gene: .
J gene: TRBJ2-3
clone size: few
CDR3 protein: CASSANQGFTDTQYF
CDR3 DNA: TGTGCCAGCAGCGCCAACCAGGGATTCACAGATACGCAGTATTTT

V gene: TRBV20-1
D gene: .
J gene: TRBJ2-3
clone size: medium-sized
CDR3 protein: CSASPIGDTQYF
CDR3 DNA: TGCAGTGCTAGCCCGATTGGAGATACGCAGTATTTT

V gene: TRBV7-6
D gene: TRBD1
J gene: TRBJ1-3
clone size: .
CDR3 protein: CASSHLDRGSYGYTIYF
CDR3 DNA: TGTGCCAGCAGCCACCTTGACAGGGGAAGTTATGGCTACACCATATATTTT

V gene: TRBV11-2
D gene: TRBD1
J gene: TRBJ1-4
clone size: .
CDR3 protein: CASSPGTVKVF
CDR3 DNA: TGTGCCAGCAGCCCCGGGACAGTGAAAGTTTTT

V gene: TRBV19
D gene: TRBD2
J gene: TRBJ2-1
clone size: .
CDR3 protein: CASRPNSRGVEEQFF
CDR3 DNA: TGTGCCAGTAGGCCGAACAGTCGGGGGGTTGAGGAGCAGTTCTTC

V gene: TRBV7-9
D gene: .
J gene: TRBJ2-7
clone size: many
CDR3 protein: CASSLAVLSSEQYF
CDR3 DNA: TGTGCCAGCAGCTTAGCAGTGTTGAGTTCCGAGCAGTACTTC

V gene: TRBV29-1
D gene: TRBD1
J gene: TRBJ2-7
clone size: few
CDR3 protein: CSVEGQGWYEQYF
CDR3 DNA: TGCAGCGTTGAGGGACAGGGTTGGTACGAGCAGTACTTC

V gene: TRBV2
D gene: .
J gene: TRBJ1-2
clone size: .
CDR3 protein: CASGLGYRDTRTEGYTF
CDR3 DNA: TGTGCCAGCGGATTGGGTTACCGGGACACCCGGACAGAGGGCTACACCTTC

V gene: TRBV7-2
D gene: TRBD1
J gene: TRBJ1-5
clone size: .
CDR3 protein: CASSLGFGDREDQPQHF
CDR3 DNA: TGTGCCAGCAGCTTAGGGTTCGGAGACAGGGAGGATCAGCCCCAGCATTTT

V gene: TRBV6-5
D gene: TRBD1
J gene: TRBJ2-2
clone size: once
CDR3 protein: CAISQQGLTGELFF
CDR3 DNA: TGTGCCATCAGTCAACAGGGGCTCACCGGGGAGCTGTTTTTT

V gene: TRBV15
D gene: .
J gene: TRBJ1-6
clone size: .
CDR3 protein: CATSRNPGSRSPLHF
CDR3 DNA: TGTGCCACCAGCAGAAATCCAGGGTCTAGATCACCCCTCCACTTT

V gene: TRBV15
D gene: TRBD1
J gene: TRBJ1-1
clone size: .
CDR3 protein: CATSLGTGDPFF
CDR3 DNA: TGTGCCACCAGCTTAGGGACAGGCGATCCTTTCTTT

V gene: TRBV6-1
D gene: TRBD1
J gene: TRBJ1-5
clone size: .
CDR3 protein: CASSYNPGGGNQPQHF
CDR3 DNA: TGTGCCAGCAGCTATAACCCAGGGGGGGGGAACCAGCCCCAGCATTTT

V gene: TRBV19
D gene: TRBD1
J gene: TRBJ2-1
clone size: few
CDR3 protein: CASSGQGFGYNEQFF
CDR3 DNA: TGTGCCAGTAGTGGACAGGGTTTCGGCTACAATGAGCAGTTCTTC

V gene: TRBV7-8
D gene: .
J gene: TRBJ1-5
clone size: .
CDR3 protein: CASSFWGRVETQHF
CDR3 DNA: TGTGCCAGCAGCTTCTGGGGGCGCGTGGAGACCCAGCATTTT

V gene: TRBV24-1
D gene: TRBD1
J gene: TRBJ2-1
clone size: .
CDR3 protein: CATAIPGQGNNEQFF
CDR3 DNA: TGTGCCACAGCGATCCCGGGACAGGGAAACAATGAGCAGTTCTTC

V gene: TRBV24-1
D gene: .
J gene: TRBJ2-3
clone size: many
CDR3 protein: CATSDGVTDTQYF
CDR3 DNA: TGTGCCACCAGTGACGGGGTCACAGATACGCAGTATTTT

V gene: TRBV29-1
D gene: TRBD2
J gene: TRBJ2-5
clone size: .
CDR3 protein: CSVETPGGPRETQYF
CDR3 DNA: TGCAGCGTTGAAACGCCGGGAGGGCCCAGGGAGACCCAGTACTTC

V gene: TRBV29-1
D gene: .
J gene: TRBJ2-5
clone size: .
CDR3 protein: CSVMGGGGETQYF
CDR3 DNA: TGCAGCGTGATGGGGGGTGGAGGAGAGACCCAGTACTTC

V gene: TRBV7-9
D gene: .
J gene: TRBJ2-5
clone size: few
CDR3 protein: CASTKLDVQETQYF
CDR3 DNA: TGTGCCAGCACGAAACTGGACGTACAAGAGACCCAGTACTTC

V gene: TRBV9
D gene: .
J gene: TRBJ2-2
clone size: few
CDR3 protein: CASSGEELFF
CDR3 DNA: TGTGCCAGCAGCGGGGAGGAGCTGTTTTTT

V gene: TRBV28
D gene: .
J gene: TRBJ1-1
clone size: .
CDR3 protein: CASRIQVNTEAFF
CDR3 DNA: TGTGCCAGCAGAATCCAGGTGAACACTGAAGCTTTCTTT

V gene: TRBV6-8
D gene: .
J gene: TRBJ2-5
clone size: .
CDR3 protein: CASSYGEGRRYF
CDR3 DNA: TGTGCCAGCAGTTACGGGGAAGGGAGGAGGTACTTC

V gene: TRBV19
D gene: .
J gene: TRBJ2-4
clone size: once
CDR3 protein: CASTEPGFVNIQYF
CDR3 DNA: TGTGCCAGTACTGAACCCGGGTTTGTCAACATTCAGTACTTC

V gene: TRBV5-1
D gene: TRBD1
J gene: TRBJ2-5
clone size: .
CDR3 protein: CASSWGQPKETQYF
CDR3 DNA: TGCGCCAGCAGCTGGGGACAGCCAAAAGAGACCCAGTACTTC

V gene: TRBV11-1
D gene: .
J gene: TRBJ1-1
clone size: .
CDR3 protein: CASSPEGGYTEAFF
CDR3 DNA: TGTGCCAGCAGCCCAGAGGGGGGCTACACTGAAGCTTTCTTT

V gene: TRBV6-1
D gene: TRBD1
J gene: TRBJ1-2
clone size: few
CDR3 protein: CASSRTGTGSNYGYTF
CDR3 DNA: TGTGCCAGCAGTAGGACCGGGACAGGGTCAAACTATGGCTACACCTTC

V gene: TRBV6-2/TRBV6-3
D gene: .
J gene: TRBJ2-5
clone size: .
CDR3 protein: CASSYGGRLVEETQYF
CDR3 DNA: TGTGCCAGCAGTTACGGGGGACGACTAGTCGAAGAGACCCAGTACTTC

V gene: TRBV3-1
D gene: .
J gene: TRBJ2-1
clone size: few
CDR3 protein: CASSRINNEQFF
CDR3 DNA: TGTGCCAGCAGCCGCATAAACAATGAGCAGTTCTTC

V gene: TRBV20-1
D gene: TRBD2
J gene: TRBJ2-5
clone size: many
CDR3 protein: CSAPKREHQETQYF
CDR3 DNA: TGCAGTGCTCCCAAGCGGGAGCATCAAGAGACCCAGTACTTC

V gene: TRBV29-1
D gene: TRBD1
J gene: TRBJ1-2
clone size: .
CDR3 protein: CSDGTGLDYGYTF
CDR3 DNA: TGCAGCGACGGGACAGGGCTTGACTATGGCTACACCTTC

V gene: TRBV20-1
D gene: .
J gene: TRBJ2-7
clone size: .
CDR3 protein: CSARRGGTGEQYF
CDR3 DNA: TGCAGTGCTAGGAGGGGGGGGACTGGCGAGCAGTACTTC

V gene: TRBV9
D gene: .
J gene: TRBJ1-5
clone size: few
CDR3 protein: CASSAGLSGYQPQHF
CDR3 DNA: TGTGCCAGCAGCGCAGGATTATCAGGGTATCAGCCCCAGCATTTT

V gene: TRBV7-9
D gene: .
J gene: TRBJ2-1
clone size: many
CDR3 protein: CASSLMERWGSSYNEQFF
CDR3 DNA: TGTGCCAGCAGCTTAATGGAGCGCTGGGGGAGCTCCTACAATGAGCAGTTCTTC

V gene: TRBV7-9
D gene: TRBD2
J gene: TRBJ2-7
clone size: medium-sized
CDR3 protein: CASSADSSGGYEQYF
CDR3 DNA: TGTGCCAGCAGCGCAGATAGCTCGGGGGGCTACGAGCAGTACTTC